These 23 T cell receptor beta chains were all obtained from the same sample, sequenced in a study of blood T cell repertoires in COVID-19. TCRdb's copy holds only in-frame clones and misses some; the assay was immunoSEQ multiplex PCR. Here the sample spans about 55,000 clones, around 80% being singletons. Sequences were obtained from peripheral blood. The receptors were sampled from a human donor in a cohort sampled during active or convalescent COVID-19.

This clone was seen more than once but under ten times. The CDR3 here is CASSLQAGVGEKLFF. The CDR3 DNA reads as TGTGCCAGCAGCTTACAGGCAGGGGTGGGGGAAAAACTGTTTTTT. The chain couples TRBV7-2 to TRBJ1-4; perhaps TRBD1 as D (6 bases). The CDR3 loop spans 15 amino acids. Germline V lookup: CDR1 SGHTA, CDR2 FQGNSA. V lost 2 bases and J lost 8, with 15 bases in between.

The chain is built from TRBV7-6 and TRBJ2-5, with D possibly being TRBD2 (6 bases). Germline loops: CDR1 SGHVS, CDR2 FNYEAQ. Deletions cut 5 bases from V and 2 bases from J, with 12 bases between. The CDR3 loop spans 14 amino acids. This CDR3 is CASSRGLNQETQYF. For the CDR3, the DNA is TGTGCCAGCAGCAGGGGACTCAATCAAGAGACCCAGTACTTC.

The sample holds one count of this clone. The V and J genes are TRBV3-1 (or the pseudogene TRBV3-2) and TRBJ1-2; 9 bases align to TRBD1. Germline V gives CDR1 LGHDT, CDR2 YNNKEL (reference sequence). Trimming cost V 4 bases and J 0 bases; bases outside gene matches: 12. The CDR3 extends over 18 amino acids. CDR3 nucleotide sequence: TGTGCCAGCAGCCCCCCTTCCAGGACAGGGGTGTCTAACTATGGCTACACCTTC. As protein: CASSPPSRTGVSNYGYTF.

The CDR3 nucleotides are TGTGCCAGCAGCAAACAGGGGAACACTGAAGCTTTCTTT. Amino acids: CASSKQGNTEAFF. The gene calls are TRBV11-3 and TRBJ1-1, with D perhaps matching TRBD1 (6 bases). The CDR3 has 13 amino acids. V was pared by 5 bases and J by 1 base, with 8 bases between. Germline V gives CDR1 SGHNT, CDR2 YENEEA.

The chain joins TRBV7-2 to TRBJ1-1; D gene uncertain. CDR3 length: 13 amino acids. The V gene lost 4 bases and the J gene lost 4 bases, with 10 bases spanning the gap. CDR1 and CDR2 (germline): SGHTA, FQGNSA. CDR3 sequence reads: CASSSSGSTEAFF. The CDR3 region has the DNA TGTGCCAGCAGCTCGTCGGGGTCCACTGAAGCTTTCTTT.

This chain joins TRBV7-9 and TRBJ1-2; TRBD1 is a possible D gene (5 bases). This CDR3 contains 14 residues. CDR1 is SEHNR, CDR2 FQNEAQ, per germline (reference sequence). With 5 bases removed from V and 0 bases from J, the gap between germline ends came to 10 bases. The chain's CDR3 is CASSLGQANYGYTF. As DNA, the CDR3 is TGTGCCAGCAGCCTCGGACAAGCTAACTATGGCTACACCTTC. Full variable domain (rest looked up from reference TRBV7-9 and TRBJ1-2): DTGVSQNPRHKITKRGQNVTFRCDPISEHNRLYWYRQTLGQGPEFLTYFQNEAQLEKSRLLSDRFSAERPKGSFSTLEIQRTEQGDSAMYLCASSLGQANYGYTFGSGTRLTVV.

The V call is TRBV10-1, the J call TRBJ1-3; no reliable D call. From germline, CDR1 is WNHNN and CDR2 SYGVQD (reference sequence). This CDR3 has 15 residues. V lost 0 bases to trimming and J lost 1 base, with 7 bases between them. The CDR3 nucleotides read TGCGCCAGCAGTGAGTCCGGGGTATCTGGAAACACCATATATTTT. It yields the protein CASSESGVSGNTIYF.

The V gene is TRBV11-2, the J gene TRBJ1-2, with no clear D. Germline CDR1 SGHAT, CDR2 FQNNGV. The CDR3 is made up of 15 amino acids. V was pared by 1 base and J by 2 bases, with 11 bases between. The DNA of the CDR3 is TGTGCCAGCAGCTTAGGGAATGGGCAGAACTATGGCTACACCTTC. The encoded protein is CASSLGNGQNYGYTF.

CDR3 sequence reads: CASSPFRTSGGMRNEQFF. The CDR3 DNA reads TGTGCCAGCAGCCCCTTCCGGACTAGCGGGGGGATGAGAAATGAGCAGTTCTTC. The chain couples TRBV7-8 to TRBJ2-1; 14 bases line up with TRBD2. Germline assignment: CDR1 SGHVS and CDR2 FQNEAQ. This CDR3 is 18 amino acids long. Trimming removed 5 bases from V and 7 bases from J; junction bases left unmatched: 13.

The V gene is TRBV18, the J gene TRBJ1-3; a possible D gene is TRBD1 (5 bases). Germline assignment: CDR1 KGHSH and CDR2 LQKENI. The CDR3 has 16 amino acids. Between the trimmed V and J ends, which lost 3 bases and 0 bases, there was a span of 12 bases. CDR3 coding DNA: TGTGCCAGCTCACCGTCCCCAGGGCCCTCTGGAAACACCATATATTTT. Translation: CASSPSPGPSGNTIYF.

The chain joins TRBV7-9 to TRBJ2-7, with 7 bases identical to TRBD2. The CDR3 length is 16 residues. J was trimmed by 3 bases and V by 4 bases; bases with no gene match: 12. CDR1 and CDR2 from the germline V gene are SEHNR and FQNEAQ (reference sequence). The CDR3 loop is CASSWILGGEGYEQYF. DNA for the CDR3: TGTGCCAGCAGCTGGATCCTGGGGGGGGAGGGCTACGAGCAGTACTTC.

Of note for this clone: The same CDR3 can be traced to other DNA sequences in this sample. The chain couples TRBV7-2 to TRBJ2-7; 9 bases map to TRBD1. CDR3 length: 14 residues. V lost 1 base and J lost 2; bases outside the gene matches: 0. CDR1 and CDR2 from the germline V gene are SGHTA and FQGNSA. The CDR3 loop is CASSLGQGAYEQYF. DNA for the CDR3: TGTGCCAGCAGCTTAGGACAGGGGGCCTACGAGCAGTACTTC.

In its sample, this clone is medium-sized. The chain is built from TRBV30 and TRBJ1-2; D is perhaps TRBD1 (6 bases). This CDR3 is 15 amino acids long. The V gene's germline CDR1 is GTSNPN and CDR2 SVGIG (reference sequence). The V end lost 0 bases, the J end lost 0 bases, and 11 bases lay between the germline ends. CDR3: CAWSVLDSSNYGYTF. CDR3 in DNA: TGTGCCTGGAGTGTCCTGGACAGTTCTAACTATGGCTACACCTTC.

J is TRBJ1-1 and V is TRBV29-1; D is ambiguous. The germline V and J ends were trimmed by 3 bases and 3 bases, with 8 bases remaining between them. Germline lookup yields CDR1 SQVTM and CDR2 ANQGSEA. This CDR3 is built from 12 residues. The CDR3 nucleotides are TGCAGCGTTGATATGGGCCACACTGAAGCTTTCTTT. Translation gives CSVDMGHTEAFF.

V and J are TRBV9 and TRBJ2-1; D remains unclear. CDR3 length: 13 residues. V lost 5 bases and J 0 bases, leaving 6 bases between the germline ends. Germline V gene lookup returns CDR1 SGDLS and CDR2 YYNGEE. The CDR3: CASRASSYNEQFF. The CDR3 DNA sequence: TGTGCCAGCAGGGCAAGCTCCTACAATGAGCAGTTCTTC. Using reference TRBV9 and TRBJ2-1 for the parts outside the CDR3, the full variable domain is DSGVTQTPKHLITATGQRVTLRCSPRSGDLSVYWYQQSLDQGLQFLIQYYNGEERAKGNILERFSAQQFPDLHSELNLSSLELGDSALYFCASRASSYNEQFFGPGTRLTVL.

The chain links TRBV19 to TRBJ1-5; 8 bases align to TRBD1. Germline assignment: CDR1 LNHDA and CDR2 SQIVND (reference sequence). V shed 6 bases, J shed 2 bases, and the junction held 3 bases outside the gene matches. The CDR3 is 14 residues long. The CDR3 DNA is TGTGCCAGTAGCACGGACAGGGGCAATCAGCCCCAGCATTTT. Its translation: CASSTDRGNQPQHF.

This clone has more than one count but fewer than ten. The chain links TRBV19 to TRBJ1-5; 9 bases align to TRBD1. The CDR3 sequence is 15 residues long. Germline V gene data show CDR1 as LNHDA and CDR2 as SQIVND (reference sequence). V lost 6 bases, J lost 0 bases, and 3 bases stayed unmatched. For the CDR3, the DNA is TGTGCCAGTAGCGGGACAGGGACTAGCAATCAGCCCCAGCATTTT. Its protein product is CASSGTGTSNQPQHF.

The chain recombines TRBV25-1 with TRBJ2-7; 7 bases align to TRBD1. V shed 6 bases, J shed 2 bases, and the junction held 7 bases outside the gene matches. This CDR3 comprises 14 residues. The germline CDR1 and CDR2 sequences are MGHDK and SYGVNS. As DNA, the CDR3 is TGTGCCAGCAGCCGACAGGGTATCGCCTACGAGCAGTACTTC. It is translated as CASSRQGIAYEQYF.

The chain couples TRBV9 to TRBJ2-3; possible D gene TRBD2, 7 bases. The V gene lost 0 bases and the J gene lost 2 bases, with 10 bases spanning the gap. The CDR3 covers 15 residues. Germline CDR1 and CDR2: SGDLS and YYNGEE. Here the CDR3 reads CASSVVGGDTDTQYF. The CDR3 DNA reads as TGTGCCAGCAGCGTAGTAGGGGGGGACACAGATACGCAGTATTTT.

The V gene is TRBV5-1, the J gene TRBJ2-1, with 8 bases lining up with TRBD2. Per germline, CDR1 SGHRS and CDR2 YFSETQ. The CDR3 is 15 amino acids. V gave up 4 bases and J gave up 0 bases; unmatched junction bases: 3. The CDR3 sequence: CASSGSGNSYNEQFF. CDR3 nucleotide sequence: TGCGCCAGCAGCGGTAGCGGGAACTCCTACAATGAGCAGTTCTTC.

This clone showed up just once. This chain joins TRBV4-1 and TRBJ1-4; TRBD1 matches 8 bases. V was clipped by 3 bases and J by 7 bases; unmatched bases: 7. Germline loops: CDR1 MGHRA, CDR2 YSYEKL. The CDR3 contains 15 residues. The CDR3 sequence: CASSHLQGASEKLFF. The CDR3, as DNA: TGCGCCAGCAGCCATTTGCAGGGGGCGAGTGAAAAACTGTTTTTT.

The chain has TRBV3-1 (or the pseudogene TRBV3-2) and TRBJ2-7; TRBD1 agrees at 11 bases. V shed 4 bases and J 6 bases; nucleotides not matched to a gene: 5. This CDR3 comprises 14 residues. The germline gives CDR1 LGHDT, CDR2 YNNKEL (reference sequence). CDR3 residues: CASSRTGGRGEQYF. Written as DNA, the CDR3 is TGTGCCAGCAGCCGGACAGGGGGCAGAGGCGAGCAGTACTTC.

In its sample, this clone was seen once. The chain carries TRBV10-3 and TRBJ2-7; 12 bases line up with TRBD2. Per germline, CDR1 ENHRY and CDR2 SYGVKD. V gave up 6 bases and J gave up 8 bases; unmatched junction bases: 8. The CDR3 spans 14 residues. CDR3 region: CAISPGLAGLKQYF. CDR3 coding DNA: TGTGCCATCAGCCCGGGACTAGCGGGCCTCAAGCAGTACTTC.